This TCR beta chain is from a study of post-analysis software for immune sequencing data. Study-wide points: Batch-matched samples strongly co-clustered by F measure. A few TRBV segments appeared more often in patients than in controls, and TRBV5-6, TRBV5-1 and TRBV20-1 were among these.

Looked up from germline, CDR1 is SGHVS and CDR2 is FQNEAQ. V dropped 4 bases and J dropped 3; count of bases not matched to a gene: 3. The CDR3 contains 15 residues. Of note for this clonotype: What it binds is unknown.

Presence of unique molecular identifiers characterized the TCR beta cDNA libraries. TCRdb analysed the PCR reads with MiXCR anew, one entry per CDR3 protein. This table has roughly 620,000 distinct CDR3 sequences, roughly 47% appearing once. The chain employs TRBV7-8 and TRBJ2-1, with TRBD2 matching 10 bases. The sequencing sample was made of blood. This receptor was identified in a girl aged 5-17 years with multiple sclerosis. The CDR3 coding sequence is TGTGCCAGCAGCTCGAGCGGGAGGGACTACAATGAGCAGTTCTTC. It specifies CASSSSGRDYNEQFF.